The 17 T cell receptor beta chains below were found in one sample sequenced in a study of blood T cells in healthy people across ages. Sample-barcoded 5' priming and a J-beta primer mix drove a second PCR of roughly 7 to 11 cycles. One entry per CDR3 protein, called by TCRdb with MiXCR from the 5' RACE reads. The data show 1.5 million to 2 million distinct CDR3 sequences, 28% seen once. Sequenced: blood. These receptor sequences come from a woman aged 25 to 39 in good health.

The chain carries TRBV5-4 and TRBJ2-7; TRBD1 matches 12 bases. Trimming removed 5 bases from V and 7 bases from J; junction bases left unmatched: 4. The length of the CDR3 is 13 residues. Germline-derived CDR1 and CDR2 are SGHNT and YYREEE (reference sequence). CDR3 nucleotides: TGTGCCAGCAGGGGGACAGGGGGCAATGAGCAGTACTTC. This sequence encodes CASRGTGGNEQYF. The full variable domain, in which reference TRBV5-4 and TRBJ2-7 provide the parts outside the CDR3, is ETGVTQSPTHLIKTRGQQVTLRCSSQSGHNTVSWYQQALGQGPQFIFQYYREEENGRGNFPPRFSGLQFPNYSSELNVNALELDDSALYLCASRGTGGNEQYFGPGTRLTVT.

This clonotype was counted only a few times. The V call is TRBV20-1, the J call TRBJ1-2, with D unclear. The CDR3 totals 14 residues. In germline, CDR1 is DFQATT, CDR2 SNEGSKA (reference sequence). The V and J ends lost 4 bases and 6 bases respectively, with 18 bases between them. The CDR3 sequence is CSATEGGSADGYTF. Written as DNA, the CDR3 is TGCAGTGCTACTGAGGGAGGGTCGGCCGATGGCTACACCTTC.

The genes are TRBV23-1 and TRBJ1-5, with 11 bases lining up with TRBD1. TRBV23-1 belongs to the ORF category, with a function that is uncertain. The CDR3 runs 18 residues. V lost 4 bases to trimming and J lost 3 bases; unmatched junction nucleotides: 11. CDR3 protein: CASSPGGTGGAFNQPQHF. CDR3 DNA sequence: TGCGCCAGCAGTCCGGGAGGGACAGGGGGAGCCTTCAATCAGCCCCAGCATTTT.

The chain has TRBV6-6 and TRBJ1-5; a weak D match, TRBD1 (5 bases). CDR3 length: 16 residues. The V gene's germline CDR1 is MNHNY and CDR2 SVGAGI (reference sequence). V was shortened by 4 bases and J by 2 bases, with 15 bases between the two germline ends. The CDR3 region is CASSSRPGYRNQPQHF. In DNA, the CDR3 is TGTGCCAGCAGTTCGCGGCCAGGGTATCGCAATCAGCCCCAGCATTTT.

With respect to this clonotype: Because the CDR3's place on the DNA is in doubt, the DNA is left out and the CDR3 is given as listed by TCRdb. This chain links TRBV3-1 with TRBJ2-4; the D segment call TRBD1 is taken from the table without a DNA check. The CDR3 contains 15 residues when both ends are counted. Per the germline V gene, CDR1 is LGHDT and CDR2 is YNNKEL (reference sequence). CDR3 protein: CASSQDFRGRYIQYF.

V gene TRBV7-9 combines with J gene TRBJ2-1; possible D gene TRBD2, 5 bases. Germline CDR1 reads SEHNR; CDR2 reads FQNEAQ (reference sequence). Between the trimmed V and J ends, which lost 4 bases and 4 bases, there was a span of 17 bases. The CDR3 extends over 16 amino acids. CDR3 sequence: CASSSIYGKNYNEQFF. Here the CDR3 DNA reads TGTGCCAGCAGCTCGATTTACGGGAAAAATTACAATGAGCAGTTCTTC. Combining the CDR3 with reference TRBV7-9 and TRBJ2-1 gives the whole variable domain DTGVSQNPRHKITKRGQNVTFRCDPISEHNRLYWYRQTLGQGPEFLTYFQNEAQLEKSRLLSDRFSAERPKGSFSTLEIQRTEQGDSAMYLCASSSIYGKNYNEQFFGPGTRLTVL.

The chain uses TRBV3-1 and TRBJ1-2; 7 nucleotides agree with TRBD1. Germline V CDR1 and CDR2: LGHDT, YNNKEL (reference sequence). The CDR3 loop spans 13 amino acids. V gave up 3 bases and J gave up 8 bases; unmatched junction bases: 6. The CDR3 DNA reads TGTGCCAGCAGCCACCCCGACAGGGCCGGCTACACCTTC. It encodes CASSHPDRAGYTF.

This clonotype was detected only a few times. The CDR3 coding sequence is TGCGCCAGCAGCCCGGGGACAGGGGCAATGTACGAGCAGTACTTC. It specifies CASSPGTGAMYEQYF. The chain is built from TRBV5-1 and TRBJ2-7; 10 bases fit TRBD1. Germline CDR1 SGHRS, CDR2 YFSETQ. V dropped 4 bases and J dropped 4; count of bases not matched to a gene: 8. CDR3 length: 15 residues.

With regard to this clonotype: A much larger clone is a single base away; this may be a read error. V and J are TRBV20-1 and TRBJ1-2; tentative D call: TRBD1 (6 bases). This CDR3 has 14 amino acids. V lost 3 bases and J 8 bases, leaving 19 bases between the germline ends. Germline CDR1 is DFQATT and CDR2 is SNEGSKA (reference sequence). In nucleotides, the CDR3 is TGCAGTGCTAGGGGCCGTGGGGGCCCTTTAGGCTACACCTTC. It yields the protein CSARGRGGPLGYTF.

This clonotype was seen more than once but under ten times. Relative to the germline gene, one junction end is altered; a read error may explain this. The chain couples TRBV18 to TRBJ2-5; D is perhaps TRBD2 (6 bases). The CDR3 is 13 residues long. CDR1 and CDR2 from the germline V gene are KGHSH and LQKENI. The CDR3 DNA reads TGTACCAGCTCACGGGCGGGAAAAGAGACCCAGTACTTC. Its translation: CTSSRAGKETQYF. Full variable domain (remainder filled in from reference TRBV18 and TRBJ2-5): NAGVMQNPRHLVRRRGQEARLRCSPMKGHSHVYWYRQLPEEGLKFMVYLQKENIIDESGMPKERFSAEFPKEGPSILRIQQVVRGDSAAYFCTSSRAGKETQYFGPGTRLLVL.

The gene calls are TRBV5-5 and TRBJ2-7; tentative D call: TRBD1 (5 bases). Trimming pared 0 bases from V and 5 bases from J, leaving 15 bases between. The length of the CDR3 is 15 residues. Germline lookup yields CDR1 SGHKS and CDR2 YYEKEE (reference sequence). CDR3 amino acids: CASSLEGSLGHEQYF. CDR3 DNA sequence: TGTGCCAGCAGCTTGGAGGGGTCACTGGGGCACGAGCAGTACTTC. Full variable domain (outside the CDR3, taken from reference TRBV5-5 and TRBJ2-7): DAGVTQSPTHLIKTRGQQVTLRCSPISGHKSVSWYQQVLGQGPQFIFQYYEKEERGRGNFPDRFSARQFPNYSSELNVNALLLGDSALYLCASSLEGSLGHEQYFGPGTRLTVT.

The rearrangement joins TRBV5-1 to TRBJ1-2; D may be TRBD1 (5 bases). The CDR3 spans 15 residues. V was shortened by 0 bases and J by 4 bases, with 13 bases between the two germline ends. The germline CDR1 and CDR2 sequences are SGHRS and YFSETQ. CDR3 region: CASSLVLGVSYGYTF. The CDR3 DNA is TGCGCCAGCAGCTTGGTCCTAGGGGTTAGCTATGGCTACACCTTC.

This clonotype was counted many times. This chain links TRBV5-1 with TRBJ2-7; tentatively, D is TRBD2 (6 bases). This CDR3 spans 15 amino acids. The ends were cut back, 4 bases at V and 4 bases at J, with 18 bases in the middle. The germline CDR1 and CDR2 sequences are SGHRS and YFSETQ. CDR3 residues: CASSPPPGDGYEQYF. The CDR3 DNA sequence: TGCGCCAGCAGCCCTCCGCCGGGGGATGGGTACGAGCAGTACTTC.

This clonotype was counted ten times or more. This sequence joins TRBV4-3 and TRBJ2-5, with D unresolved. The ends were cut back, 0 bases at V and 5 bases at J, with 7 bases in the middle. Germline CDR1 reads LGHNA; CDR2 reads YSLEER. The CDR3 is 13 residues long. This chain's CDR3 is CASSQDQAETQYF. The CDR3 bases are TGCGCCAGCAGCCAAGACCAGGCGGAGACCCAGTACTTC.

The CDR3 DNA follows: TGCGCCAGCAGCTTGGATAGACAGGGGGCAAATGGCTACACCTTC. Its translation: CASSLDRQGANGYTF. V and J are TRBV5-1 and TRBJ1-2; TRBD1 matches at 10 bases. V trimming: 0 bases; J trimming: 6 bases; junction bases outside the gene matches: 5. Germline V CDR1 and CDR2: SGHRS, YFSETQ. The CDR3 is 15 residues long.

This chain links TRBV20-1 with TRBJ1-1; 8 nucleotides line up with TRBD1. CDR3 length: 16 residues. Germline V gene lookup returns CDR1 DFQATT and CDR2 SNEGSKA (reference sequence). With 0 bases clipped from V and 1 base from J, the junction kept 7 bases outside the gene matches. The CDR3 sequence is CSAREGGDRRNTEAFF. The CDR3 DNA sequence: TGCAGTGCTAGAGAAGGGGGGGACAGGAGGAACACTGAAGCTTTCTTT.

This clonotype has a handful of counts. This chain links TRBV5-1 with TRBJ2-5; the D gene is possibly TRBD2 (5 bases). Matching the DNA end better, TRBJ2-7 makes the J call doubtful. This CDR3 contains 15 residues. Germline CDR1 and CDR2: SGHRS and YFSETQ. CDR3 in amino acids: CASRPRYSGGDEQYF. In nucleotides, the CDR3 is TGCGCCAGCAGGCCCCGTTACAGCGGAGGTGACGAGCAGTACTTC.